Here is one TCR beta chain with its context. Its target is not known. V was clipped by 6 bases and J by 3 bases; unmatched bases: 16. The CDR3 has 19 amino acids. Germline V gene lookup returns CDR1 MDHEN and CDR2 SYDVKM. The PCR employed 60 Vbeta primers together with 13 Jbeta primers. Source study methods: Around 10 million of the approximately 80 million unique TCR beta chains counted in a later analysis were shared. The data were produced by immunoSEQ multiplex PCR, yet TCRdb's version contains in-frame clones alone and is incomplete. Clonal size and the V and J genes are those of that table, whereas D and trimming came from the DNA. The data show a few hundred thousand clones, with roughly 84% seen just once and 1.4% held by the top ten. This specimen belongs to a study of cytomegalovirus exposure and HLA in healthy donors. Findings and caveats of the study: Later, an analysis showed that TCR beta chains associated with HLA were more clonally expanded than others that were equally common. Highly shared variants forming one cluster were likely a sequencing artifact.

The sequence came from a girl aged 5-17 years in good health and CMV-seronegative. The chain employs TRBV28 and TRBJ2-7, with 14 bases matching TRBD2. Specimen: PBMCs. DNA of the CDR3: TGTGCCAGCAGCCCTAATACCGGGACTAGCGGGAGAGTTATCTACGAGCAGTACTTC. This codes for CASSPNTGTSGRVIYEQYF.